These 29 T cell receptor beta chains share one sample of origin, sequenced in a study of cytomegalovirus exposure and HLA in healthy donors. The PCR used 60 Vbeta and 13 Jbeta primers. Data came from immunoSEQ multiplex PCR; TCRdb stores just in-frame clones and leaves some out. Of tens of thousands of clones listed, around four fifths are singletons. What was sequenced was PBMCs. The origin of the receptors is a woman in her thirties in good health and CMV-seronegative.

V usage is TRBV5-1 and J usage is TRBJ1-2; 8 bases are a match to TRBD1. Germline CDR1 is SGHRS and CDR2 is YFSETQ. V shed 4 bases, J shed 8 bases, and the junction held 10 bases outside the gene matches. CDR3 size: 14 residues. The CDR3 sequence is CASSLFQGARGYTF. The DNA for the CDR3 is TGCGCCAGCAGCCTATTCCAGGGGGCGAGAGGCTACACCTTC.

The chain is built from TRBV6-4 and TRBJ1-1; D is unresolved. The V end lost 3 bases, the J end lost 1 base, and 6 bases lay between the germline ends. This CDR3 region has 13 residues. CDR1 and CDR2 from the germline V gene are MRHNA and SNTAGT. The CDR3 bases are TGTGCCAGCAGTGATCGGGAGAACACTGAAGCTTTCTTT. This codes for CASSDRENTEAFF.

The chain links TRBV5-6 to TRBJ1-4; D is perhaps TRBD1 (5 bases). The V gene's germline CDR1 is SGHDT and CDR2 YYEEEE. The length of the CDR3 is 16 residues. The V and J ends lost 2 bases and 5 bases respectively, with 16 bases between them. The CDR3 nucleotides read TGTGCCAGCAGCTTATCGGGGGGGGTCTCGAATGAAAAACTGTTTTTT. Its translation: CASSLSGGVSNEKLFF.

The chain joins TRBV5-6 to TRBJ1-2; 8 positions agree with TRBD1. Germline CDR1 SGHDT, CDR2 YYEEEE. V shed 5 bases and J 8 bases; nucleotides not matched to a gene: 5. The CDR3 consists of 12 residues. The CDR3 DNA reads TGTGCCAGCAGTTCGACAGGGGCGGGCTACACCTTC. It codes for CASSSTGAGYTF.

The CDR3 DNA sequence: TGCGCCAGCAGCCTCCGGACAGACACTAACTATGGCTACACCTTC. This encodes CASSLRTDTNYGYTF. The rearrangement links TRBV4-3 to TRBJ1-2, with D possibly being TRBD1 (6 bases). Germline V gene lookup returns CDR1 LGHNA and CDR2 YSLEER. The CDR3 spans 15 residues. Trimming took 4 bases from V and 0 from J, leaving 12 bases between them.

The rearrangement links TRBV27 to TRBJ1-2, with D hard to call. From germline, CDR1 is MNHEY and CDR2 SMNVEV (reference sequence). Deletions cut 2 bases from V and 4 bases from J, with 11 bases between. The CDR3 totals 14 residues. The CDR3 region has the DNA TGTGCCAGCAGTTTAAACTCCCTGTCCTATGGCTACACCTTC. It yields the protein CASSLNSLSYGYTF.

The V gene is TRBV18, the J gene TRBJ1-1, with 9 bases lining up with TRBD1. The V gene end was trimmed by 3 bases and the J gene end by 4 bases; junction bases not matched to a gene: 9. The CDR3 is 16 amino acids. CDR1 and CDR2 (germline): KGHSH, LQKENI. CDR3 DNA: TGTGCCAGCTCACCTACGGGACAGGGTAGCGGCACTGAAGCTTTCTTT. Translating it yields CASSPTGQGSGTEAFF. The full variable domain, rest sourced from reference TRBV18 and TRBJ1-1, is NAGVMQNPRHLVRRRGQEARLRCSPMKGHSHVYWYRQLPEEGLKFMVYLQKENIIDESGMPKERFSAEFPKEGPSILRIQQVVRGDSAAYFCASSPTGQGSGTEAFFGQGTRLTVV.

V gene TRBV5-3 combines with J gene TRBJ1-5, with no clear D. TRBV5-3 is labeled an ORF, and its function is uncertain. Trimming shortened V by 4 bases and J by 6 bases, and 8 bases separated the two germline ends. The CDR3 contains 12 residues. The CDR3 is CARSQESQPQHF. The CDR3 coding sequence is TGTGCCAGAAGCCAGGAAAGTCAGCCCCAGCATTTT.

The chain is built from TRBV11-3 and TRBJ1-1; no clear D gene. Between the trimmed V and J ends, which lost 5 bases and 2 bases, there was a span of 9 bases. The CDR3 covers 13 residues. Germline lookup yields CDR1 SGHNT and CDR2 YENEEA. The CDR3 sequence is CASSLRHNTEAFF. The DNA of the CDR3 is TGTGCCAGCAGCCTGCGACACAACACTGAAGCTTTCTTT.

This clone turned up a few times. The chain uses TRBV19 and TRBJ1-4, with TRBD1 as a possible D gene (6 bases). The germline CDR1 and CDR2 sequences are LNHDA and SQIVND (reference sequence). Deletions cut 1 base from V and 8 bases from J, with 11 bases between. The CDR3 has 14 residues. CDR3 bases: TGTGCCAGTAGTATAGGGGCAGGGGACGAAAAACTGTTTTTT. Protein sequence: CASSIGAGDEKLFF.

The rearrangement links TRBV11-2 to TRBJ1-1; 9 nucleotides match TRBD1. V was pared by 2 bases and J by 10 bases, with 5 bases of the junction left unmatched. The CDR3 spans 13 residues. The germline V gene encodes CDR1 SGHAT and CDR2 FQNNGV. The CDR3 DNA reads as TGTGCCAGCAGCTTAACCAAGGGACAGGGAGCTTTCTTT. This codes for CASSLTKGQGAFF. Filled out from reference TRBV11-2 and TRBJ1-1, the complete variable domain reads EAGVAQSPRYKIIEKRQSVAFWCNPISGHATLYWYQQILGQGPKLLIQFQNNGVVDDSQLPKDRFSAERLKGVDSTLKIQPAKLEDSAVYLCASSLTKGQGAFFGQGTRLTVV.

This clone was recorded once. V is TRBV28 and J is TRBJ2-1; 7 bases fit TRBD2. The V and J ends lost 3 bases and 5 bases, in that order; junction bases with no gene match: 4. The CDR3 covers 14 residues. Germline CDR1 and CDR2: MDHEN and SYDVKM. The CDR3 DNA reads as TGTGCCAGCAGTTTTTCCGGGGGGAACAATGAGCAGTTCTTC. It is translated as CASSFSGGNNEQFF.

The gene calls are TRBV5-6 and TRBJ2-5; D gene ambiguous. Germline assignment: CDR1 SGHDT and CDR2 YYEEEE. The CDR3 runs 11 residues. V was shortened by 4 bases and J by 2 bases, with 3 bases between the two germline ends. The CDR3 nucleotides are TGTGCCAGCAGCCTTCAAGAGACCCAGTACTTC. Its translation: CASSLQETQYF.

The chain combines TRBV18 with TRBJ1-3; tentatively, D is TRBD1 (6 bases). The CDR3 spans 16 residues. Germline lookup yields CDR1 KGHSH and CDR2 LQKENI. V was clipped by 4 bases and J by 0 bases, with 13 bases between them. The CDR3 is CASSLVKGDSGNTIYF. The CDR3 DNA is TGTGCCAGCTCACTAGTCAAGGGGGACTCTGGAAACACCATATATTTT.

V gene TRBV7-9 combines with J gene TRBJ2-2; TRBD2 matches at 13 bases. Per germline, CDR1 SEHNR and CDR2 FQNEAQ (reference sequence). V lost 4 bases, J lost 7 bases, and 12 bases stayed unmatched. CDR3 length equals 18 residues. The CDR3 DNA reads TGTGCCAGCAGCTCAAGAACTAGCGGGAGGGCCGTCGTCGGGGAGCTGTTTTTT. The encoded protein is CASSSRTSGRAVVGELFF.

The V and J genes are TRBV7-2 and TRBJ2-2; D gene ambiguous. V was cut by 5 bases and J by 5 bases, with 21 bases left in between. Germline V gives CDR1 SGHTA, CDR2 FQGNSA. The CDR3 spans 17 residues. In nucleotides, the CDR3 is TGTGCCAGCAGCCCCCGGTCGAGGCACGCGAGGACCGGGGAGCTGTTTTTT. Its protein product is CASSPRSRHARTGELFF. Full variable domain (missing parts from reference TRBV7-2 and TRBJ2-2): GAGVSQSPSNKVTEKGKDVELRCDPISGHTALYWYRQSLGQGLEFLIYFQGNSAPDKSGLPSDRFSAERTGGSVSTLTIQRTQQEDSAVYLCASSPRSRHARTGELFFGEGSRLTVL.

The rearrangement uses TRBV11-2 and TRBJ2-7, with D perhaps given as TRBD1 or TRBD2 (5 bases each). This CDR3 spans 13 amino acids. From germline, CDR1 is SGHAT and CDR2 FQNNGV. The V and J ends lost 1 base and 6 bases respectively, with 10 bases between them. The DNA of the CDR3 is TGTGCCAGCAGCTTAGGTTCTGGGGGCGAGCAGTACGTC. Protein product: CASSLGSGGEQYV.

This clone was seen a few times. The V call is TRBV2, the J call TRBJ1-2; D is unresolved. The CDR3 has 15 amino acids. V was trimmed by 5 bases and J by 4 bases, leaving 17 bases between them. The germline CDR1 and CDR2 sequences are SNHLY and FYNNEI. The CDR3 loop reads CASSYLAGTSYGYTF. For the CDR3, the DNA is TGTGCCAGCAGTTACTTGGCAGGCACCTCCTATGGCTACACCTTC. Based on the CDR3 plus reference TRBV2 and TRBJ1-2, the full variable domain is EPEVTQTPSHQVTQMGQEVILRCVPISNHLYFYWYRQILGQKVEFLVSFYNNEISEKSEIFDDQFSVERPDGSNFTLKIRSTKLEDSAMYFCASSYLAGTSYGYTFGSGTRLTVV.

This rearrangement joins TRBV5-5 to TRBJ1-5; TRBD1 agrees at 11 bases. CDR3 size: 16 residues. V gave up 4 bases and J gave up 2 bases; unmatched junction bases: 5. Germline V gene sequence: CDR1 SGHKS, CDR2 YYEKEE (reference sequence). Here the CDR3 reads CASSRGQGAGNQPQHF. The CDR3 DNA reads TGTGCCAGCAGCCGAGGACAGGGGGCTGGCAATCAGCCCCAGCATTTT.

This clone was counted a few times. The chain has TRBV11-2 and TRBJ2-5, with 7 bases that match TRBD2. The V gene end was trimmed by 5 bases and the J gene end by 4 bases; junction bases not matched to a gene: 4. CDR1 is SGHAT, CDR2 FQNNGV, per germline. The CDR3 is 13 residues long. The CDR3 is CASSGGGGETQYF. The CDR3 nucleotides read TGTGCCAGCAGCGGGGGGGGTGGAGAGACCCAGTACTTC.

The rearrangement uses TRBV7-2 and TRBJ1-1; maybe TRBD1 (6 bases). V gave up 3 bases and J gave up 1 base, with 12 bases separating them. Germline V gene data show CDR1 as SGHTA and CDR2 as FQGNSA. The CDR3 is made up of 15 amino acids. CDR3 nucleotides: TGTGCCAGCAGCTTGTACACAGGGACGAACACTGAAGCTTTCTTT. This sequence encodes CASSLYTGTNTEAFF.

The chain is built from TRBV18 and TRBJ1-1; the D gene is possibly TRBD1 (6 bases). V gave up 6 bases and J gave up 3 bases, with 11 bases separating them. The CDR3 covers 13 residues. Germline loops: CDR1 KGHSH, CDR2 LQKENI. The CDR3 coding sequence is TGTGCCAGCTCTCTTCACAGGGACACTGAAGCTTTCTTT. This translates into CASSLHRDTEAFF.

This clone appeared a single time. The rearrangement uses TRBV11-2 and TRBJ2-6; D is perhaps TRBD2 (6 bases). Deletions cut 4 bases from V and 2 bases from J, with 6 bases between. CDR1 is SGHAT and CDR2 is FQNNGV in the germline V gene. CDR3 size: 14 residues. As DNA, the CDR3 is TGTGCCAGCAGCTCTAGCGCTGGGGCCAACGTCCTGACTTTC. Its translation is CASSSSAGANVLTF. Full variable domain (remainder filled in from reference TRBV11-2 and TRBJ2-6): EAGVAQSPRYKIIEKRQSVAFWCNPISGHATLYWYQQILGQGPKLLIQFQNNGVVDDSQLPKDRFSAERLKGVDSTLKIQPAKLEDSAVYLCASSSSAGANVLTFGAGSRLTVL.

This clone was counted between two and nine times. The CDR3: CAWRGGANYGYTF. The CDR3 coding sequence is TGTGCCTGGAGGGGGGGAGCTAACTATGGCTACACCTTC. The J gene is TRBJ1-2, the V gene TRBV30; D is perhaps TRBD1 (5 bases). The V end lost 3 bases, the J end lost 0 bases, and 8 bases lay between the germline ends. The CDR3 length is 13 residues. Germline V lookup: CDR1 GTSNPN, CDR2 SVGIG (reference sequence).

This sequence joins TRBV19 and TRBJ2-2, with D possibly matching TRBD1 (7 bases). Trimming left V 7 bases short and J 5 bases short, with 14 bases between. Looked up from germline, CDR1 is LNHDA and CDR2 is SQIVND (reference sequence). This CDR3 contains 14 residues. The CDR3 coding sequence is TGTGCCAGTACCCCCTCAGGGGGGACCGGGGAGCTGTTTTTT. Its protein product is CASTPSGGTGELFF. The entire variable domain, with the rest obtained from reference TRBV19 and TRBJ2-2, is as follows: DGGITQSPKYLFRKEGQNVTLSCEQNLNHDAMYWYRQDPGQGLRLIYYSQIVNDFQKGDIAEGYSVSREKKESFPLTVTSAQKNPTAFYLCASTPSGGTGELFFGEGSRLTVL.

CDR3 amino acids: CASTRTGGVPGANVLTF. The CDR3 DNA reads as TGTGCCAGCACTCGGACAGGAGGGGTACCTGGGGCCAACGTCCTGACTTTC. V is TRBV28 and J is TRBJ2-6, with D possibly being TRBD1 (7 bases). This CDR3 spans 17 amino acids. The V end was cut by 7 bases, the J end by 2 bases, with 18 bases between. Germline V gene data show CDR1 as MDHEN and CDR2 as SYDVKM. The full variable domain, with the rest looked up from reference TRBV28 and TRBJ2-6, is DVKVTQSSRYLVKRTGEKVFLECVQDMDHENMFWYRQDPGLGLRLIYFSYDVKMKEKGDIPEGYSVSREKKERFSLILESASTNQTSMYLCASTRTGGVPGANVLTFGAGSRLTVL.

V gene TRBV6-5 combines with J gene TRBJ2-7; TRBD2 matches at 7 bases. J was trimmed by 0 bases and V by 5 bases; bases with no gene match: 4. The germline V gene encodes CDR1 MNHEY and CDR2 SVGAGI. This CDR3 has 14 residues. The DNA for the CDR3 is TGTGCCAGCAGTCTCGGGGGGACCTCCTACGAGCAGTACTTC. Translation: CASSLGGTSYEQYF.

This chain connects TRBV29-1 to TRBJ2-1; D remains unclear. Trimming shortened V by 3 bases and J by 8 bases, and 8 bases separated the two germline ends. This CDR3 is 11 amino acids long. The germline CDR1 and CDR2 sequences are SQVTM and ANQGSEA. As DNA, the CDR3 is TGCAGCGTTGACGTAGCTGATGAGCAGTTCTTC. Protein sequence: CSVDVADEQFF.

This chain links TRBV5-4 with TRBJ1-1; TRBD1 aligns across 7 bases. The CDR3 runs 14 residues. The germline V gene encodes CDR1 SGHNT and CDR2 YYREEE (reference sequence). V trimming: 4 bases; J trimming: 10 bases; junction bases outside the gene matches: 13. CDR3 sequence (DNA): TGTGCCAGCAGCGAAGATGGAGGGGGCCCGGGAGCTTTCTTT. It encodes CASSEDGGGPGAFF. The whole variable domain, filled in from reference TRBV5-4 and TRBJ1-1, reads ETGVTQSPTHLIKTRGQQVTLRCSSQSGHNTVSWYQQALGQGPQFIFQYYREEENGRGNFPPRFSGLQFPNYSSELNVNALELDDSALYLCASSEDGGGPGAFFGQGTRLTVV.